Following are 2 T cell receptor beta chains from one sample sequenced in a study of blood T cells in healthy people across ages (dated by TCRdb to about 2015). The protocol used for the library was 5' RACE. Instrument used: Illumina HiSeq 2500. A second roughly 6 to 11 cycle PCR used a sample-barcoded 5' primer and a J-beta primer mix. The public sequencing data were trimmed at Q25 with fastp and processed into clonotypes with MiXCR by TCRdb, which kept only in-frame beta chains. Each CDR3 protein appears once, grouped with its most common genes and DNA. In this sample the table shows about 1.7 million distinct CDR3 sequences, 28% of which occur a single time. The top ten hold roughly 8% of the sample. Input material: blood. Source of these receptors: a woman younger than 45 in good health.

The genes are TRBV19 and TRBJ2-5; D call uncertain. The V end lost 4 bases, the J end lost 2 bases, and 8 bases lay between the germline ends. CDR3 length equals 13 residues. Germline lookup yields CDR1 LNHDA and CDR2 SQIVND (reference sequence). The CDR3 DNA sequence: TGTGCCAGTAGTACGGCGGATCAAGAGACCCAGTACTTC. Protein product: CASSTADQETQYF.

This clonotype was detected only a few times. This chain connects TRBV5-1 to TRBJ1-2; D gene ambiguous. The CDR3 runs 14 residues. Trimming left V 2 bases short and J 0 bases short, with 8 bases between. Germline CDR1 is SGHRS and CDR2 is YFSETQ. In nucleotides, the CDR3 is TGCGCCAGCAGCTTTAGTCAGACTAACTATGGCTACACCTTC. This encodes CASSFSQTNYGYTF.